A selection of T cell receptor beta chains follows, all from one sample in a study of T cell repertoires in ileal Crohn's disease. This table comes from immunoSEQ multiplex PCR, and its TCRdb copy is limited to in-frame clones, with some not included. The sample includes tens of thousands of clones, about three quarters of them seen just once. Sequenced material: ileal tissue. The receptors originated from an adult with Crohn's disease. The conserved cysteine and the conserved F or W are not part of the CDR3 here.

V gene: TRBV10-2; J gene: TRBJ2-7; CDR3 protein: ASSEASEQY
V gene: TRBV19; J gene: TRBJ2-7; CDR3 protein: ASSAGISYEQY
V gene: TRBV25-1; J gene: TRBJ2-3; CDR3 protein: ASSGFRDRTRFMDTQY
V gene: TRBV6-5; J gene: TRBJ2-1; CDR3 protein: ASRSGTGSYNEQF
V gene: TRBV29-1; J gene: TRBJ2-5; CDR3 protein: SVESVQETQY
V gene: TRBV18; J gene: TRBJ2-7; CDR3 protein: ASSPSGSSYEQY
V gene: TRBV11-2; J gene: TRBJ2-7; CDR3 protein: ASSLDLYEQY
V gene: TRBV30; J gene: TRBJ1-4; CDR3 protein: AWKGHGQGKRGNEKLF
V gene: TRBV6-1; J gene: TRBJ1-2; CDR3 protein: ASSEIGQGGYGYT
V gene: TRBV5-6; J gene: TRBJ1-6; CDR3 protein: ASSWTDYNSPLH
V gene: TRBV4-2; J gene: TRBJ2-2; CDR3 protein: ASSQDSSSGGGRSTGELF
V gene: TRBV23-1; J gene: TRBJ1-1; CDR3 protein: ASPPRSGIGTEAF
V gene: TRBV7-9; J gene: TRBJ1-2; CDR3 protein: ASRTGGNNYGYT
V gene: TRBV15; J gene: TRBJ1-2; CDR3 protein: ATSAGQGMSYT
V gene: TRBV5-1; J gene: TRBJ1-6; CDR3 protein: ASSFGTGVSPLH
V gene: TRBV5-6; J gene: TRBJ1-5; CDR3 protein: ASSLGGFMVNQPQH
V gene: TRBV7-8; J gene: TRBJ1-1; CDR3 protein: ASSPGLAAF
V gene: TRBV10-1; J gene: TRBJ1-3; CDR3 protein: ASIKKLGNTIY
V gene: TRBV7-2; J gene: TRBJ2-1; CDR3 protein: ASSSDLAGSSYNEQF
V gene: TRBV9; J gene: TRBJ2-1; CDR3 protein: ASSSGLAGFNEQF
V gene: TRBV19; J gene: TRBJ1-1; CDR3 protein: ASSTRPDNEAF
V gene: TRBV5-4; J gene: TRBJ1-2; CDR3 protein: ASSFDRSNYGYT
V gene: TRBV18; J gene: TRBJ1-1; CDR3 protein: ASSPETGGRWAF
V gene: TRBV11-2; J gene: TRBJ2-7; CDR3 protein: ASSQTTITYEQY
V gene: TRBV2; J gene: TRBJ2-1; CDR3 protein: ASRLGGEQF
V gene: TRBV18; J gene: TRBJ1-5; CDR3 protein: ASSEAGAGNQPQH
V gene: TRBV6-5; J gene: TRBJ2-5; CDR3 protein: ASSRGILETQY
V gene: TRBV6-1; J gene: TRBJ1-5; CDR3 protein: ASSATGSEGQPQH
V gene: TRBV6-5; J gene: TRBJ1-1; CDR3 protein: ASSPSGQGMIVAF
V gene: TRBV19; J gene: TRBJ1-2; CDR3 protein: ASSTGDYGYT
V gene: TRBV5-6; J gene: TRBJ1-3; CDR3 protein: ASSPQEFLSGNTIY
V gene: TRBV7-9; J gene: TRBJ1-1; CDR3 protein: ASSFQQGDTEAF
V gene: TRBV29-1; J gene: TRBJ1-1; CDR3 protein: SVRERLRGNTEAF
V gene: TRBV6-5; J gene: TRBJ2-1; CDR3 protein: ASTSDITYNEQF
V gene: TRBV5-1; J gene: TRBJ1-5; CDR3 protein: ASSLGQGAVNNGVSQPQH
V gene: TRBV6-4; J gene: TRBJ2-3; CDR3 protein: ASRFPSGHSTDTQY
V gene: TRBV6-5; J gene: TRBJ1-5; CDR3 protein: ASSLSETYNQPQH
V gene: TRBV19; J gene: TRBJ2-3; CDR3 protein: ASNSLAGASSTDTQY
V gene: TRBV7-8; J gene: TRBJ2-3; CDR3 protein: ASSLKAGGPGDTQY
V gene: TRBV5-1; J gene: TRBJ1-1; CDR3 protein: ASSLGNRERGPEAF
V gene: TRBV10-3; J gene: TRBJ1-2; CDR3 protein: AAAGQGAVGAFYGYT
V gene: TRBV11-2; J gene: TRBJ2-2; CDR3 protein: ASSSQGSGTGELF
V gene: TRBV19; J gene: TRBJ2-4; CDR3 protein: ASIGFNIQY
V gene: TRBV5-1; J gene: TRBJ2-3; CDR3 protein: ASSPTGARSDTQY
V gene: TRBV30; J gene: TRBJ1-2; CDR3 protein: AWRPDRGARSYT
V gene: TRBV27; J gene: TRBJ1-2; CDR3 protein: ASSEDSFYGYT
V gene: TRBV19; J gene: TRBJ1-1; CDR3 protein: ASSSMSVVTEAF
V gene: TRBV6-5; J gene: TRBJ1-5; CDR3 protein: ASSYRQDNQPQH
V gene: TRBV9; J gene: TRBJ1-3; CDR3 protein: TSSVTGDSGNTIY
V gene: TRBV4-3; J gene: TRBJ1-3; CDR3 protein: ASSQDLFRVEDTIY
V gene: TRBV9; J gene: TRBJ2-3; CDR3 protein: ASSVGDRGRTDTQY
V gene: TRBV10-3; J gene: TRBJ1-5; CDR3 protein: AIGGSTNQPQH
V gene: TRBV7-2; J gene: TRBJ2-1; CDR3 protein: ASSSSGGDSYNEQF
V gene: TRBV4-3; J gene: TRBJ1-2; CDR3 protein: ASSQDTGNYGYT